Following are 5 T cell receptor beta chains from one sample sequenced in a study of T cells in Graves' hyperthyroidism and ophthalmopathy (dated by TCRdb to between 2018 and 2020). Library preparation was by multiplex PCR. The sequencing machine was an Illumina HiSeq 2000. The TCR beta CDR3 regions were amplified from RNA transcripts. The TCR CDR3 was subjected to a first round of RT-PCR using the HTBI primer set and the Qiagen OneStep RT-PCR kit. TCRdb reworked the public reads: Q25 trimming with fastp, MiXCR clone assembly, productive beta chains retained. Each CDR3 protein gets just one entry, which takes the most common genes and DNA from the rows behind it. This sample has about half a million distinct CDR3 sequences in its table, and less than 25% of those were observed once. Approximately 25% of the sample comes from the top ten. Sequenced: blood. These TCRs come from a man aged 18 to 29 with Graves' hyperthyroidism.

The chain employs TRBV4-1 and TRBJ1-2, with 8 nucleotides matching TRBD1. Germline lookup yields CDR1 MGHRA and CDR2 YSYEKL. Trimming removed 3 bases from V and 6 bases from J; junction bases left unmatched: 3. CDR3 size: 13 residues. CDR3 residues: CASSQLQGDGYTF. The CDR3 region has the DNA TGCGCCAGCAGCCAGCTACAGGGGGATGGCTACACCTTC.

V is TRBV7-4 and J is TRBJ2-2, with 7 bases that match TRBD2. CDR1 and CDR2 (germline): SGHVT, SQSDAQ. CDR3 length: 17 amino acids. Trimming cost V 3 bases and J 0 bases; bases outside gene matches: 7. The CDR3: CASSFGPGLTNTGELFF. The CDR3 nucleotides read TGTGCCAGCAGCTTCGGACCGGGACTAACGAACACCGGGGAGCTGTTTTTT.

Details on this clonotype: A much larger clone sits a single nucleotide away, making a read error possible. The V gene is TRBV28, the J gene TRBJ1-3; D is ambiguous. CDR1 is MDHEN, CDR2 SYDVKM, per germline. There are 14 residues in the CDR3. The CDR3 DNA reads as TGTGTCAGCAGCGGGGTAGGGTATGGAAACACCATATATTTT. Translated: CVSSGVGYGNTIYF. Full variable domain (outside the CDR3, taken from reference TRBV28 and TRBJ1-3): DVKVTQSSRYLVKRTGEKVFLECVQDMDHENMFWYRQDPGLGLRLIYFSYDVKMKEKGDIPEGYSVSREKKERFSLILESASTNQTSMYLCVSSGVGYGNTIYFGEGSWLTVV.

This clonotype was detected a few times. The rearrangement joins TRBV30 to TRBJ2-5; 9 bases fit TRBD2. From germline, CDR1 is GTSNPN and CDR2 SVGIG (reference sequence). This CDR3 is built from 15 residues. V trimming: 5 bases; J trimming: 1 base; junction bases outside the gene matches: 8. The CDR3 reads CAWANLAGLQETQYF. The CDR3 bases are TGTGCCTGGGCTAATCTAGCGGGGCTCCAAGAGACCCAGTACTTC.

This clonotype was seen only a few times. A junction end diverges from the germline sequence, so it may reflect a read error. The rearrangement joins TRBV20-1 to TRBJ2-7; 8 nucleotides line up with TRBD1. This CDR3 spans 13 amino acids. Germline assignment: CDR1 DFQATT and CDR2 SNEGSKA (reference sequence). The CDR3 DNA sequence: TGCGGTGCTTCAGACAGGGGAGCCTACGAGCAGTACTTC. This encodes CGASDRGAYEQYF.